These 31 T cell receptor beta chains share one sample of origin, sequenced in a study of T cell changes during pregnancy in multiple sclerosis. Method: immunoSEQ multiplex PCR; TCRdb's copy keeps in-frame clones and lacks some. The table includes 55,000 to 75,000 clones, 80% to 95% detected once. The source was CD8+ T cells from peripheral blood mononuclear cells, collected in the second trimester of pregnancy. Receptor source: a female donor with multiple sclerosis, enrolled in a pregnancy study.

In DNA form, the CDR3 reads TGTGCCAGCAGCCGAGTCGGGAGGCGCACCTACGAGCAGTACTTC. This gives the protein CASSRVGRRTYEQYF. The chain is built from TRBV7-2 and TRBJ2-7; 7 positions agree with TRBD2. The trim removed 5 bases at V and 2 bases at J, leaving 9 bases unmatched. Germline V gene lookup returns CDR1 SGHTA and CDR2 FQGNSA. This CDR3 has 15 amino acids. The whole variable domain, filled in from reference TRBV7-2 and TRBJ2-7, reads GAGVSQSPSNKVTEKGKDVELRCDPISGHTALYWYRQSLGQGLEFLIYFQGNSAPDKSGLPSDRFSAERTGGSVSTLTIQRTQQEDSAVYLCASSRVGRRTYEQYFGPGTRLTVT.

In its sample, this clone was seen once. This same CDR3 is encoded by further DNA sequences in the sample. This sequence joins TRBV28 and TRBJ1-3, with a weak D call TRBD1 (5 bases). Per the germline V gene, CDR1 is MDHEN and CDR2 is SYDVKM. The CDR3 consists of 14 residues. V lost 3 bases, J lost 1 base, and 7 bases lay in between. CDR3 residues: CASSLGGSGNTIYF. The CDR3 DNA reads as TGTGCCAGCAGTTTGGGGGGGTCTGGAAACACCATATATTTT. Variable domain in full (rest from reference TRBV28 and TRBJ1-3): DVKVTQSSRYLVKRTGEKVFLECVQDMDHENMFWYRQDPGLGLRLIYFSYDVKMKEKGDIPEGYSVSREKKERFSLILESASTNQTSMYLCASSLGGSGNTIYFGEGSWLTVV.

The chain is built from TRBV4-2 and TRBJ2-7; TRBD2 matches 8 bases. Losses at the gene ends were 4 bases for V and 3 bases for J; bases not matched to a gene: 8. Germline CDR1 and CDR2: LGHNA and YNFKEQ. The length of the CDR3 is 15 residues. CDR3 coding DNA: TGTGCCAGCAGCCCCGGGGGACTAGAGGGCTACGAGCAGTACTTC. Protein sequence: CASSPGGLEGYEQYF.

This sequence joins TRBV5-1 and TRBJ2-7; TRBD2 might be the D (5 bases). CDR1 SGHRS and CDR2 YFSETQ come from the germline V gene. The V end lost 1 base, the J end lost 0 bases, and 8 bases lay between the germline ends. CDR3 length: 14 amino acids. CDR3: CASSLPGFSYEQYF. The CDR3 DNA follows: TGCGCCAGCAGCTTGCCGGGGTTCTCCTACGAGCAGTACTTC.

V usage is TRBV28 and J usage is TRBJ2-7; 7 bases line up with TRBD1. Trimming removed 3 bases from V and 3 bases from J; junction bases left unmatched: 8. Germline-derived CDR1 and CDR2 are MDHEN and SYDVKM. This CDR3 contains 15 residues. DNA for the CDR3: TGTGCCAGCAGTTTCAGGGGGAGTAGAGACTACGAGCAGTACTTC. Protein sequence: CASSFRGSRDYEQYF.

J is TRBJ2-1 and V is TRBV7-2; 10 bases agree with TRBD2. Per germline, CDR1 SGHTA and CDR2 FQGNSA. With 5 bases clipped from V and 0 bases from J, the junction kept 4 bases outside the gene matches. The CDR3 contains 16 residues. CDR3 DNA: TGTGCCAGCAGCCCCAGACTAGCGGGCTCCTACAATGAGCAGTTCTTC. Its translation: CASSPRLAGSYNEQFF.

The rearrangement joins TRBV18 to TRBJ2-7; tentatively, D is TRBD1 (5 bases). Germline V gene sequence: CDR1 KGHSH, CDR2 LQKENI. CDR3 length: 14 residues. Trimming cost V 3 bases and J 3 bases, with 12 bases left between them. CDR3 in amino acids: CASSPPFDSYEQYF. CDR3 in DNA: TGTGCCAGCTCACCTCCTTTCGACAGCTACGAGCAGTACTTC.

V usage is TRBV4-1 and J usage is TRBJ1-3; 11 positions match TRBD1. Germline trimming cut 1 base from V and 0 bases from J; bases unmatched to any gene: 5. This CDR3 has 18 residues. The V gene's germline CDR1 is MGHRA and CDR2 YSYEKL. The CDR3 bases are TGCGCCAGCAGCCAAGCTGGGACAGGGGGGGTCTCTGGAAACACCATATATTTT. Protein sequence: CASSQAGTGGVSGNTIYF.

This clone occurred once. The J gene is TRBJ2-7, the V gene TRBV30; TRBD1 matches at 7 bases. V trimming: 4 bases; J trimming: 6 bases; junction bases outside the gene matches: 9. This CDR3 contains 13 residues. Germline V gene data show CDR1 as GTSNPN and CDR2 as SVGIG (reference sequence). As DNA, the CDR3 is TGTGCCTGGACACTGACAGGGCCTGGCGAGCAGTACTTC. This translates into CAWTLTGPGEQYF.

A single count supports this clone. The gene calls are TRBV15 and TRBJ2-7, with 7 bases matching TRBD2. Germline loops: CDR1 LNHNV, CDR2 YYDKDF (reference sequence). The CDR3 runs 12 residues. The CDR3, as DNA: TGTGCACGTACTAGCGAAACTTACGAGCAGTACTTC. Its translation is CARTSETYEQYF. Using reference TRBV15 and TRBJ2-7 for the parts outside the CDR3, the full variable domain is DAMVIQNPRYQVTQFGKPVTLSCSQTLNHNVMYWYQQKSSQAPKLLFHYYDKDFNNEADTPDNFQSRRPNTSFCFLDIRSPGLGDTAMYLCARTSETYEQYFGPGTRLTVT.

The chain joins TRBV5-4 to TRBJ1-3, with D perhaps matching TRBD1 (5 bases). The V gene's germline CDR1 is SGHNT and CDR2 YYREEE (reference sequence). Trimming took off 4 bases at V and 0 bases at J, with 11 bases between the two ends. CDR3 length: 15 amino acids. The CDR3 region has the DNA TGTGCCAGCAGCGCTGGGACTGCCTCTGGAAACACCATATATTTT. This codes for CASSAGTASGNTIYF. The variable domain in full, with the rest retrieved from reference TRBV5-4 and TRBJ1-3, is ETGVTQSPTHLIKTRGQQVTLRCSSQSGHNTVSWYQQALGQGPQFIFQYYREEENGRGNFPPRFSGLQFPNYSSELNVNALELDDSALYLCASSAGTASGNTIYFGEGSWLTVV.

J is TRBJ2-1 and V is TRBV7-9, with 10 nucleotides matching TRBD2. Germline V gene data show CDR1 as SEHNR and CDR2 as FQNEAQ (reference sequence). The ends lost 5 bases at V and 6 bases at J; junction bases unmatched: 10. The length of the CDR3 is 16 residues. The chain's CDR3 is CASSRGGLAASNEQFF. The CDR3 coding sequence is TGTGCCAGCAGCCGAGGTGGACTAGCGGCCAGCAATGAGCAGTTCTTC.

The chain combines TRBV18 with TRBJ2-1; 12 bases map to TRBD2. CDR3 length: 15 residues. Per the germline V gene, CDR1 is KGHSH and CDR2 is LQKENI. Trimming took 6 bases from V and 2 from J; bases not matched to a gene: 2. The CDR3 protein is CASSLAGGAYNEQFF. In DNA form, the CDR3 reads TGTGCCAGCTCTCTAGCGGGAGGGGCCTACAATGAGCAGTTCTTC.

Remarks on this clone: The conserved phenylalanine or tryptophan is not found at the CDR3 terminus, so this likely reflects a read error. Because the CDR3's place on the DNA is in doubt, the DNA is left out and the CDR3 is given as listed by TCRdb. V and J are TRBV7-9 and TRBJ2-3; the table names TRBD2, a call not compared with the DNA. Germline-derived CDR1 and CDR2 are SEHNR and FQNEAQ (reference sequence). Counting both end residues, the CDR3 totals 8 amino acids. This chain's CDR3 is CASHPREI.

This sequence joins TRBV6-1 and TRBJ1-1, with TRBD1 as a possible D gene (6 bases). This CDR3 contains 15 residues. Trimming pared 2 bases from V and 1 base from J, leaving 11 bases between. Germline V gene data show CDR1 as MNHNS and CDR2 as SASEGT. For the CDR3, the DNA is TGTGCCAGCAGTGAACACAGGGCATCGAACACTGAAGCTTTCTTT. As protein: CASSEHRASNTEAFF.

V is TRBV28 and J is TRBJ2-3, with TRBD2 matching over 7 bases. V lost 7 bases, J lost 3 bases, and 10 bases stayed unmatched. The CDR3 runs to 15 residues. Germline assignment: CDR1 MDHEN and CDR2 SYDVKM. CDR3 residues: CASMGRERVTDTQYF. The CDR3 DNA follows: TGTGCCAGCATGGGGCGGGAGAGGGTTACAGATACGCAGTATTTT.

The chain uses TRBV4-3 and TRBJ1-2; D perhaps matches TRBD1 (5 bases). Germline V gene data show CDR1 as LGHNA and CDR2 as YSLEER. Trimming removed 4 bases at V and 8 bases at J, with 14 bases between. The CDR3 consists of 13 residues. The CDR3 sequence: CASSRSPGQGYTF. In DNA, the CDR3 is TGCGCCAGCAGCCGTTCCCCAGGGCAAGGCTACACCTTC.

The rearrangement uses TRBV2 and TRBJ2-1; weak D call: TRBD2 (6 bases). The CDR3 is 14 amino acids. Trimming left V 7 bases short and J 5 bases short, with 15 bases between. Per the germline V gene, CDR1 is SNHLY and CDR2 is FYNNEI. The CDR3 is CASMREGFDNEQFF. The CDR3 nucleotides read TGTGCCAGCATGCGGGAAGGGTTCGACAATGAGCAGTTCTTC.

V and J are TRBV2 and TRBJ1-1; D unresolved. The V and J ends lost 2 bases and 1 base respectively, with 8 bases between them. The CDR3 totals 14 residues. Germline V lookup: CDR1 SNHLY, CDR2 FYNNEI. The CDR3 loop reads CASSEISGNTEAFF. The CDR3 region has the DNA TGTGCCAGCAGTGAAATTTCGGGGAACACTGAAGCTTTCTTT.

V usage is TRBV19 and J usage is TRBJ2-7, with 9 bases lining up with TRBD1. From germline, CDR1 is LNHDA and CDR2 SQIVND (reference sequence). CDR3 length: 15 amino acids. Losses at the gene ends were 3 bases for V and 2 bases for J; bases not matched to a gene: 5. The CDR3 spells CASSIGTGRAYEQYF. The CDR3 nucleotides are TGTGCCAGTAGTATTGGGACAGGGCGAGCCTACGAGCAGTACTTC.

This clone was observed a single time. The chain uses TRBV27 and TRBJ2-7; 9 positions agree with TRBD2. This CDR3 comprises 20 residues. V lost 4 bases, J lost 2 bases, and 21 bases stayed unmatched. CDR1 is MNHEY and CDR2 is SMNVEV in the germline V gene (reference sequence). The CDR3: CASSSRVSSASGTRTYEQYF. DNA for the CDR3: TGTGCCAGCAGTTCCAGGGTATCCTCGGCTAGCGGGACTCGAACCTACGAGCAGTACTTC.

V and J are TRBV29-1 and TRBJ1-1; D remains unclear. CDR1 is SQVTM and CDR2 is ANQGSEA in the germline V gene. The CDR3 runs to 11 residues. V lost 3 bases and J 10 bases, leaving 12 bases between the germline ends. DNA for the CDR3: TGCAGCGTTGATTCGCCCAGCGGAGCTTTCTTT. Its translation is CSVDSPSGAFF. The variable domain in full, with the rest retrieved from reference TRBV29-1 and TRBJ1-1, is SAVISQKPSRDICQRGTSLTIQCQVDSQVTMMFWYRQQPGQSLTLIATANQGSEATYESGFVIDKFPISRPNLTFSTLTVSNMSPEDSSIYLCSVDSPSGAFFGQGTRLTVV.

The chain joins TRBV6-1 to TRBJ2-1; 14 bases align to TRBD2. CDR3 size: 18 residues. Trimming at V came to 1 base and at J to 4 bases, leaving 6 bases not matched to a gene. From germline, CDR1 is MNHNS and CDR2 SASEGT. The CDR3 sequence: CASSEGTSGRRGYNEQFF. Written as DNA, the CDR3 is TGTGCCAGCAGTGAAGGGACTAGCGGGAGGAGAGGGTACAATGAGCAGTTCTTC.

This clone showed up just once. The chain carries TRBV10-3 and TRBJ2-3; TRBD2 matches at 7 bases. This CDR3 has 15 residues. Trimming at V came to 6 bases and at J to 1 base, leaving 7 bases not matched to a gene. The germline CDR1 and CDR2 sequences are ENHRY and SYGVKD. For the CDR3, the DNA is TGTGCCATCAGAGCCGGGACTACCGGCACAGATACGCAGTATTTT. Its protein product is CAIRAGTTGTDTQYF.

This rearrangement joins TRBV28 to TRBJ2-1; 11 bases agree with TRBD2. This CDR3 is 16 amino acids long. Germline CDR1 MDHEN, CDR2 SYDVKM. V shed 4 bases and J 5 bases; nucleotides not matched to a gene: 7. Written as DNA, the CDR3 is TGTGCCAGCAGTTACCTAGCGGGAGGTAGGAACAATGAGCAGTTCTTC. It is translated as CASSYLAGGRNNEQFF.

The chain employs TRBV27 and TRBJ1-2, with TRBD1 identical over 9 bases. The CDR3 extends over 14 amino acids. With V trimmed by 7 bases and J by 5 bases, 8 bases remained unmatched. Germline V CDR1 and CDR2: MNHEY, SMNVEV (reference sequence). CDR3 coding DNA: TGTGCCAGCACTATTACAGGGGGCGCATATGGCTACACCTTC. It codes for CASTITGGAYGYTF.

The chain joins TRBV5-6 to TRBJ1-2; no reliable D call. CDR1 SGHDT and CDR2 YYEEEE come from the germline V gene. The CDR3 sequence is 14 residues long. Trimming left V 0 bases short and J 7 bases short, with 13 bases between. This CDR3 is CASSLAHESSGYTF. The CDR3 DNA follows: TGTGCCAGCAGCTTGGCCCATGAATCTAGTGGCTACACCTTC.

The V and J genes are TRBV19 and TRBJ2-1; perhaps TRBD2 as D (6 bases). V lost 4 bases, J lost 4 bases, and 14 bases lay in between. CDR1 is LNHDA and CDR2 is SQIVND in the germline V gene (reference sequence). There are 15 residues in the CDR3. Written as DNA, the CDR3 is TGTGCCAGTAGTACCGAAGGCGGGGTATACAATGAGCAGTTCTTC. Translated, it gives CASSTEGGVYNEQFF. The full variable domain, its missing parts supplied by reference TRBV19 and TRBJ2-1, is DGGITQSPKYLFRKEGQNVTLSCEQNLNHDAMYWYRQDPGQGLRLIYYSQIVNDFQKGDIAEGYSVSREKKESFPLTVTSAQKNPTAFYLCASSTEGGVYNEQFFGPGTRLTVL.

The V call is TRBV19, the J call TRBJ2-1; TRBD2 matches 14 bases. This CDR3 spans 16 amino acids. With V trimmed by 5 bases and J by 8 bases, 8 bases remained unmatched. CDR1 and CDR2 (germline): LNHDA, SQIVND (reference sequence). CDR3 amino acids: CASSPTGTSGSYEQFF. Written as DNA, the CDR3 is TGTGCCAGTAGTCCCACCGGGACTAGCGGGAGTTATGAGCAGTTCTTC.

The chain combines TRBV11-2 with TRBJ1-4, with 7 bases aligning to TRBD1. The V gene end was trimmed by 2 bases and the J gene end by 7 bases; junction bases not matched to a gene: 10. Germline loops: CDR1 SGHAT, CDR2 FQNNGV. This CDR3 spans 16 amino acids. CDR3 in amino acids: CASSLHGTVIREKLFF. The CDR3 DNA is TGTGCCAGCAGCTTACACGGGACAGTTATTCGTGAAAAACTGTTTTTT.

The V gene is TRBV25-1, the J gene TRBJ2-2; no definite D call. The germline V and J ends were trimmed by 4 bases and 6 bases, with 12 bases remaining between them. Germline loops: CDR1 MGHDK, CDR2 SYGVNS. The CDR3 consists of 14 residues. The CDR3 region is CASSAASWPGELFF. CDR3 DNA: TGTGCCAGCAGTGCCGCTAGTTGGCCCGGGGAGCTGTTTTTT.